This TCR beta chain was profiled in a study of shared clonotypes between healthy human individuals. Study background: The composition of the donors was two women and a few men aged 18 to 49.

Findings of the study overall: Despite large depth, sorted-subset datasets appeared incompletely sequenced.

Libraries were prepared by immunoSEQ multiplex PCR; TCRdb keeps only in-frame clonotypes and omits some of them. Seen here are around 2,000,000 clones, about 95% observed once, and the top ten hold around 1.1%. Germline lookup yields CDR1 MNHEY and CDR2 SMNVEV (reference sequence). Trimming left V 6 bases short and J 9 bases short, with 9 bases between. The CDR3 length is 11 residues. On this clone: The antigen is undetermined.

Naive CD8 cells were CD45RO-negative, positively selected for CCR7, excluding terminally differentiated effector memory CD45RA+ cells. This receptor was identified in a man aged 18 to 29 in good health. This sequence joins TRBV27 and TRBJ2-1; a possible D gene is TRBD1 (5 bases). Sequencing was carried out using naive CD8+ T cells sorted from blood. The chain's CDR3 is CASSQGFEQFF. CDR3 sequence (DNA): TGTGCCAGCAGCCAGGGATTTGAGCAGTTCTTC.